Presented here are 27 T cell receptor beta chains from one specimen sequenced in a study of response to subunit inactivated influenza vaccine. TCRdb redid the calling of the RT-PCR reads with MiXCR, one entry per CDR3 protein. The table includes almost 250,000 distinct CDR3 sequences, less than 15% detected once. This specimen consisted of non-naive T cells sorted from PBMCs, obtained around two weeks before vaccination. Source of these receptors: a man over 45 who received an inactivated influenza vaccine.

The chain employs TRBV6-1 and TRBJ2-2; D unresolved. Per the germline V gene, CDR1 is MNHNS and CDR2 is SASEGT. Trimming pared 8 bases from V and 2 bases from J, leaving 15 bases between. The CDR3 contains 15 residues. CDR3 in DNA: TGTGCCAGCGCCCCGATCGGCCGAAACACCGGGGAGCTGTTTTTT. Translating it yields CASAPIGRNTGELFF.

This clonotype was observed at least ten times. The chain links TRBV6-1 to TRBJ2-7; D is unresolved. The germline gives CDR1 MNHNS, CDR2 SASEGT. V lost 2 bases and J 3 bases, leaving 2 bases between the germline ends. CDR3 length: 11 residues. The CDR3 coding sequence is TGTGCCAGCAGTGAACTCTACGAGCAGTACTTC. Translating gives CASSELYEQYF.

This clonotype has more than one count but fewer than ten. V usage is TRBV28 and J usage is TRBJ2-5; D is possibly TRBD1 or TRBD2 (6 bases each). Germline-derived CDR1 and CDR2 are MDHEN and SYDVKM. V lost 7 bases and J lost 1, with 13 bases in between. The CDR3 length is 14 residues. Here the CDR3 reads CASTEQGGQETQYF. The CDR3 DNA reads TGTGCCAGCACCGAACAGGGAGGCCAAGAGACCCAGTACTTC. Full variable domain (rest looked up from reference TRBV28 and TRBJ2-5): DVKVTQSSRYLVKRTGEKVFLECVQDMDHENMFWYRQDPGLGLRLIYFSYDVKMKEKGDIPEGYSVSREKKERFSLILESASTNQTSMYLCASTEQGGQETQYFGPGTRLLVL.

This rearrangement joins TRBV19 to TRBJ2-1, with 11 bases that match TRBD1. V lost 0 bases and J lost 4; bases outside the gene matches: 2. This CDR3 comprises 16 residues. Germline V lookup: CDR1 LNHDA, CDR2 SQIVND (reference sequence). The CDR3 nucleotides read TGTGCCAGTAGTATAGAGGGGGACAGGGGGTACAATGAGCAGTTCTTC. This translates into CASSIEGDRGYNEQFF.

The chain recombines TRBV20-1 with TRBJ2-3; 9 positions agree with TRBD1. The V gene's germline CDR1 is DFQATT and CDR2 SNEGSKA (reference sequence). J gave up 1 base and V 5 bases, and 4 bases lay outside the gene matches. The CDR3 contains 14 residues. The CDR3: CSALQGAGTDTQYF. Written as DNA, the CDR3 is TGCAGTGCTTTACAGGGGGCGGGCACAGATACGCAGTATTTT.

This rearrangement joins TRBV11-2 to TRBJ1-5; 8 nucleotides align to TRBD1. J gave up 9 bases and V 0 bases, and 13 bases lay outside the gene matches. CDR3 size: 17 residues. Looked up from germline, CDR1 is SGHAT and CDR2 is FQNNGV. CDR3 DNA sequence: TGTGCCAGCAGCTTAGAGGGTAGGACAGGGACAAAGAGGCCCCAGCATTTT. Translated, it gives CASSLEGRTGTKRPQHF.

This clonotype was counted once. V is TRBV2 and J is TRBJ2-3; D is possibly TRBD2 (7 bases). Germline-derived CDR1 and CDR2 are SNHLY and FYNNEI. V gave up 3 bases and J gave up 4 bases, with 14 bases separating them. The CDR3 sequence is 15 residues long. The CDR3 nucleotides are TGTGCCAGCAGTGAGGTGGGGGGGCTGGCAGATACGCAGTATTTT. It codes for CASSEVGGLADTQYF.

The sample holds one count of this clonotype. At one end the junction does not follow the germline gene, possibly because of a read error. The J gene is TRBJ2-2, the V gene TRBV29-1; D is possibly TRBD2 (6 bases). This CDR3 has 14 amino acids. CDR1 SQVTM and CDR2 ANQGSEA come from the germline V gene. CDR3 coding DNA: TGCATCGTTGGGGCAGGGACTGAGGGCGGGGAGCTGTTTTTT. It yields the protein CIVGAGTEGGELFF.

This clonotype was detected a few times. This rearrangement joins TRBV27 to TRBJ1-5, with D hard to call. The length of the CDR3 is 16 residues. Deletions cut 5 bases from V and 3 bases from J, with 17 bases between. Germline V gene lookup returns CDR1 MNHEY and CDR2 SMNVEV (reference sequence). Written as DNA, the CDR3 is TGTGCCAGCAGTAGACGGGGAAAGGGTGACAATCAGCCCCAGCATTTT. Its translation is CASSRRGKGDNQPQHF.

This clonotype was seen more than once but under ten times. The chain uses TRBV4-1 and TRBJ2-5; no firm D call. CDR3 length: 15 amino acids. V was cut by 6 bases and J by 1 base, with 15 bases left in between. Germline V gives CDR1 MGHRA, CDR2 YSYEKL. CDR3 residues: CASSLTQGPQETQYF. CDR3 DNA: TGCGCCAGCAGTCTGACCCAAGGACCCCAAGAGACCCAGTACTTC.

This clonotype has more than one count but fewer than ten. The chain joins TRBV3-1 to TRBJ2-7; D call uncertain. V shed 2 bases and J shed 3 bases, with 11 bases lying between them. There are 14 residues in the CDR3. CDR1 and CDR2 from the germline V gene are LGHDT and YNNKEL (reference sequence). This chain's CDR3 is CASSQSSSYYEQYF. CDR3 nucleotides: TGTGCCAGCAGCCAATCGTCCAGCTACTACGAGCAGTACTTC.

V gene TRBV15 combines with J gene TRBJ2-7; D is perhaps TRBD2 (5 bases). Germline lookup yields CDR1 LNHNV and CDR2 YYDKDF (reference sequence). This CDR3 spans 15 amino acids. The V end lost 0 bases, the J end lost 7 bases, and 16 bases lay between the germline ends. CDR3 in DNA: TGTGCCACCAGCAGAGAAATGGACTCTTTTGAGGAGCAGTACTTC. Its protein is CATSREMDSFEEQYF.

This clonotype was seen many times. This rearrangement joins TRBV20-1 to TRBJ2-1, with D possibly TRBD2 on 6 matching bases. This CDR3 spans 16 amino acids. Trimming removed 1 base from V and 9 bases from J, with 22 bases in between. CDR1 DFQATT and CDR2 SNEGSKA come from the germline V gene (reference sequence). The CDR3 DNA reads TGCAGTGCTAGAGTGGGACTCCCGCAAAACCGCGTTGAGCAGTTCTTC. It is translated as CSARVGLPQNRVEQFF.

The V call is TRBV27, the J call TRBJ2-1; maybe TRBD1 (6 bases). Trimming stripped 6 bases from V and 6 bases from J, with 12 bases between. Germline-derived CDR1 and CDR2 are MNHEY and SMNVEV (reference sequence). CDR3 length: 13 residues. The CDR3, as DNA: TGTGCCAGCAGCTATACGACAGGCAATGAGCAGTTCTTC. This gives the protein CASSYTTGNEQFF.

V usage is TRBV5-1 and J usage is TRBJ2-1; no clear D gene. The germline V and J ends were trimmed by 4 bases and 6 bases, with 14 bases remaining between them. The germline CDR1 and CDR2 sequences are SGHRS and YFSETQ. The CDR3 is 14 amino acids. CDR3 protein: CASSLEIGLNEQFF. The CDR3 DNA is TGCGCCAGCAGCCTAGAAATCGGGCTCAATGAGCAGTTCTTC.

Ten or more counts support this clonotype. This rearrangement joins TRBV2 to TRBJ2-4; D is possibly TRBD2 (6 bases). V was trimmed by 7 bases and J by 6 bases, leaving 10 bases between them. The germline gives CDR1 SNHLY, CDR2 FYNNEI. The CDR3 totals 12 residues. CDR3 DNA sequence: TGTGCCAGCAAACTGGGGGGAAACATTCAGTACTTC. Translated, it gives CASKLGGNIQYF.

Ten or more counts support this clonotype. The V gene is TRBV7-2, the J gene TRBJ2-1; D possibly corresponds to TRBD2 (5 bases). The CDR3 length is 15 residues. CDR1 and CDR2 from the germline V gene are SGHTA and FQGNSA. V was pared by 1 base and J by 6 bases, with 13 bases between. This CDR3 reads CASSLGGSIANEQFF. CDR3 coding DNA: TGTGCCAGCAGCTTAGGAGGGTCAATAGCCAATGAGCAGTTCTTC.

A few counts support this clonotype. The chain combines TRBV27 with TRBJ1-2; 7 bases agree with TRBD1. Germline CDR1 is MNHEY and CDR2 is SMNVEV (reference sequence). Losses at the gene ends were 6 bases for V and 3 bases for J; bases not matched to a gene: 4. This CDR3 spans 13 amino acids. DNA for the CDR3: TGTGCCAGCAGGGACAGGACAGACTATGGCTACACCTTC. It codes for CASRDRTDYGYTF.

J is TRBJ2-5 and V is TRBV7-2; 8 bases are a match to TRBD2. CDR3 length: 17 residues. With 4 bases clipped from V and 4 bases from J, the junction kept 14 bases outside the gene matches. Germline V gene lookup returns CDR1 SGHTA and CDR2 FQGNSA. Here the CDR3 reads CASSSGLAPTGGETQYF. The CDR3 DNA sequence: TGTGCCAGCAGCTCCGGACTAGCTCCGACGGGGGGAGAGACCCAGTACTTC.

V gene TRBV5-1 combines with J gene TRBJ2-6, with D perhaps TRBD1 or TRBD2 (5 bases each). V was pared by 0 bases and J by 2 bases, with 9 bases between. Germline CDR1 is SGHRS and CDR2 is YFSETQ. This CDR3 spans 16 amino acids. The CDR3 DNA follows: TGCGCCAGCAGCTTGGATCTGGGGGCTGGGGCCAACGTCCTGACTTTC. This sequence encodes CASSLDLGAGANVLTF.

The rearrangement joins TRBV11-2 to TRBJ2-3, with D possibly being TRBD2 (6 bases). Deletions cut 5 bases from V and 6 bases from J, with 21 bases between. CDR1 is SGHAT and CDR2 is FQNNGV in the germline V gene. CDR3 length: 16 residues. The CDR3 DNA reads TGTGCCAGCAGCCTTCGGGACTCCGCCAGGGCGGATACGCAGTATTTT. Translated, it gives CASSLRDSARADTQYF.

This clonotype was observed many times. At one boundary the junction diverges from the germline segment, which might be a read error. The chain recombines TRBV7-2 with TRBJ2-3, with 11 bases identical to TRBD2. The germline gives CDR1 SGHTA, CDR2 FQGNSA. There are 15 residues in the CDR3. CDR3 bases: TGTGCCAGCAGTTTAGCGGGGGGGAACACAGATACGCAGTATTTT. This translates into CASSLAGGNTDTQYF.

V and J are TRBV10-2 and TRBJ1-1; D unresolved. Trimming cost V 3 bases and J 0 bases, with 8 bases left between them. The CDR3 length is 14 residues. CDR1 is WSHSY, CDR2 SAAADI, per germline. Here the CDR3 DNA reads TGCGCCAGCAGTGAACCGCAGATGAACACTGAAGCTTTCTTT. Translating gives CASSEPQMNTEAFF.

The gene calls are TRBV28 and TRBJ1-1; 8 positions match TRBD1. The CDR3 loop spans 15 amino acids. The V gene's germline CDR1 is MDHEN and CDR2 SYDVKM. With V trimmed by 5 bases and J by 1 base, 6 bases remained unmatched. The CDR3 reads CASSVLTGGNTEAFF. In nucleotides, the CDR3 is TGTGCCAGCAGTGTCTTAACAGGGGGGAACACTGAAGCTTTCTTT.

This chain links TRBV10-3 with TRBJ2-3; TRBD2 might be the D (5 bases). CDR1 is ENHRY, CDR2 SYGVKD, per germline. V shed 8 bases and J shed 5 bases, with 23 bases lying between them. This CDR3 is 16 amino acids long. In DNA form, the CDR3 reads TGTGCCATCGCAGATCGAACTAGAGGCCTACGAGATACGCAGTATTTT. Translation gives CAIADRTRGLRDTQYF.

This clonotype was counted only a few times. V is TRBV7-2 and J is TRBJ2-1; 7 bases map to TRBD2. The ends lost 3 bases at V and 1 base at J; junction bases unmatched: 3. The CDR3 is made up of 15 amino acids. Germline V gene lookup returns CDR1 SGHTA and CDR2 FQGNSA. CDR3: CASSLGGRSYNEQFF. CDR3 in DNA: TGTGCCAGCAGCTTGGGAGGGAGATCCTACAATGAGCAGTTCTTC.

With regard to this clonotype: This could be a read error, since a much larger clone is one nucleotide away. The chain recombines TRBV20-1 with TRBJ2-1, with 10 bases identical to TRBD1. Germline V CDR1 and CDR2: DFQATT, SNEGSKA (reference sequence). The CDR3 contains 14 residues. CDR3 bases: TGCGGTGCTGACCCCGGGACAGGGGCCGATGAGCAGTTCTTC. Translating gives CGADPGTGADEQFF.